This TCR beta chain was sequenced during a study of blood T cell repertoires in COVID-19. Whole-study context: Acute-phase and convalescent COVID-19 samples originated in the United States, Italy and Spain. The cDNA or gDNA used as material had been derived from T cells, B-cell-depleted T cells, or PBMCs.

The germline CDR1 and CDR2 sequences are SGDLS and YYNGEE. J gave up 5 bases and V 5 bases, and 7 bases lay outside the gene matches. CDR3 length equals 14 residues. As originally analysed: Estimated nucleated cell counts came from reference gene primer amplification. Using immunoSEQ multiplex PCR, the repertoire was profiled, and TCRdb retains in-frame clones only, with some absent. V and J calls and clone size are as listed in that table; D and trimming were resolved from the DNA. This table has under 200,000 clones, approximately 88% appearing once. This clone was recorded only once. The chain has TRBV9 and TRBJ1-1, with TRBD1 identical over 9 bases. The clonotype originates from a woman aged 55-69 years who had recovered from COVID-19. Input material: peripheral blood. The CDR3 protein is CASRPGQGWTEAFF. The CDR3 DNA follows: TGTGCCAGCAGACCTGGACAGGGGTGGACTGAAGCTTTCTTT.